The 22 T cell receptor beta chains below all came from one sample that was sequenced in a study of PD-1 blockade in mismatch repair-deficient tumors. Produced via immunoSEQ multiplex PCR; TCRdb's table is partial and in-frame only. The repertoire holds some 27,000 clones, 84% seen once, with under 3.5% in the top ten. The specimen was PBMCs, collected before pembrolizumab treatment. The receptors come from an adult with mismatch repair-deficient cancer.

V and J are TRBV28 and TRBJ2-3; TRBD2 is a possible D gene (5 bases). The CDR3 has 11 amino acids. In germline, CDR1 is MDHEN, CDR2 SYDVKM. Deletions cut 5 bases from V and 8 bases from J, with 8 bases between. CDR3 coding DNA: TGTGCCAGCAGTAGGGCGGGTACGCAGTATTTT. Protein: CASSRAGTQYF.

The rearrangement links TRBV21-1 to TRBJ2-7; TRBD1 reflects the table's D call only, with no check against the DNA. TRBV21-1 is flagged as a pseudogene. The CDR3 length is 14 residues. CDR3 residues: CAKAGTVHSYEQYF. For the CDR3, the DNA is TGTGCCAAAGCCGGGACAGTGCACTCCTACGAGCAGTACTTC.

The chain has TRBV12-5 and TRBJ2-5; the D gene is possibly TRBD2 (5 bases). V lost 6 bases and J 1 base, leaving 9 bases between the germline ends. CDR1 and CDR2 from the germline V gene are LGHNT and FRNRAP. The CDR3 runs to 13 residues. CDR3 in DNA: TGTGCTAGTGGCCAGAGCGGCCAAGAGACCCAGTACTTC. This sequence encodes CASGQSGQETQYF.

Here the CDR3 DNA reads TGCAGCGTTGTAGCGCCGGGACATATGTCCTACGAGCAGTACTTC. It codes for CSVVAPGHMSYEQYF. The chain recombines TRBV29-1 with TRBJ2-7; tentative D call: TRBD1 (6 bases). Looked up from germline, CDR1 is SQVTM and CDR2 is ANQGSEA. This CDR3 has 15 residues. Trimming cost V 4 bases and J 1 base, with 17 bases left between them.

This CDR3 reads CSVVPPREYNEQFF. The CDR3 DNA reads as TGCAGCGTTGTGCCGCCAAGGGAGTACAATGAGCAGTTCTTC. V is TRBV29-1 and J is TRBJ2-1, with D perhaps TRBD2 (5 bases). There are 14 residues in the CDR3. The germline V gene has CDR1 SQVTM and CDR2 ANQGSEA. V was pared by 4 bases and J by 4 bases, with 14 bases between.

The rearrangement links TRBV28 to TRBJ2-5; TRBD2 aligns across 9 bases. This CDR3 is built from 16 residues. Germline CDR1 and CDR2: MDHEN and SYDVKM. V gave up 5 bases and J gave up 5 bases; unmatched junction bases: 12. CDR3 amino acids: CASSLSGRWGEETQYF. CDR3 DNA: TGTGCCAGCAGTCTTAGCGGGAGATGGGGTGAGGAGACCCAGTACTTC.

The V call is TRBV9, the J call TRBJ2-7; possibly TRBD1 for D (6 bases). The V end was cut by 2 bases, the J end by 4 bases, with 16 bases between. The CDR3 has 15 residues. CDR1 is SGDLS, CDR2 YYNGEE, per germline. The chain's CDR3 is CASSVSGVSYYEQYF. The CDR3 bases are TGTGCCAGCAGCGTCTCAGGGGTATCCTATTACGAGCAGTACTTC.

This clone has more than one count but fewer than ten. The chain uses TRBV27 and TRBJ2-7; the D gene is possibly TRBD1 (7 bases). The V end was cut by 6 bases, the J end by 3 bases, with 15 bases between. Germline V gives CDR1 MNHEY, CDR2 SMNVEV (reference sequence). The length of the CDR3 is 14 residues. CDR3 residues: CASRPAGQFYEQYF. The CDR3 nucleotides are TGTGCCAGCAGACCCGCGGGACAGTTCTACGAGCAGTACTTC.

The chain is built from TRBV19 and TRBJ2-2; tentatively, D is TRBD2 (5 bases). The CDR3 sequence is 14 residues long. Germline values: CDR1 LNHDA, CDR2 SQIVND (reference sequence). Trimming pared 7 bases from V and 4 bases from J, leaving 13 bases between. The CDR3 protein is CASIHGEGTGELFF. The DNA for the CDR3 is TGTGCCAGTATACATGGAGAGGGCACCGGGGAGCTGTTTTTT.

The J gene is TRBJ1-1, the V gene TRBV6-5; 7 bases match TRBD1. V gave up 6 bases and J gave up 4 bases; unmatched junction bases: 8. Germline-derived CDR1 and CDR2 are MNHEY and SVGAGI. This CDR3 has 14 residues. The CDR3 nucleotides are TGTGCCAGCAGACGACAGGGACGGACCACTGAAGCTTTCTTT. Protein sequence: CASRRQGRTTEAFF.

The chain combines TRBV29-1 with TRBJ2-7; TRBD2 matches at 11 bases. The CDR3 is 14 residues long. Germline loops: CDR1 SQVTM, CDR2 ANQGSEA. Trimming removed 0 bases from V and 5 bases from J; junction bases left unmatched: 3. CDR3: CSVEDSGRGHEQYF. The DNA for the CDR3 is TGCAGCGTTGAAGATAGCGGGAGGGGCCACGAGCAGTACTTC.

This clone has just one count. This chain links TRBV2 with TRBJ1-1; perhaps TRBD1 as D (6 bases). Trimming cost V 11 bases and J 5 bases, with 18 bases left between them. Germline CDR1 and CDR2: SNHLY and FYNNEI. The length of the CDR3 is 13 residues. The DNA of the CDR3 is TGTGCCGACGGGCGGGGGGCGAGGACTGAAGCTTTCTTT. Translation: CADGRGARTEAFF.

This CDR3 reads CASSSGQGYGYTF. The CDR3 nucleotides are TGTGCCAGCAGTTCGGGACAGGGGTATGGCTACACCTTC. This chain joins TRBV6-8 and TRBJ1-2, with 10 bases matching TRBD1. The V gene end was trimmed by 4 bases and the J gene end by 5 bases; junction bases not matched to a gene: 1. In germline, CDR1 is MNHGY, CDR2 SAAAGT. The CDR3 contains 13 residues.

The rearrangement joins TRBV27 to TRBJ2-2; D possibly corresponds to TRBD2 (7 bases). This CDR3 region has 17 residues. CDR1 MNHEY and CDR2 SMNVEV come from the germline V gene (reference sequence). Deletions cut 5 bases from V and 7 bases from J, with 23 bases between. DNA of the CDR3: TGTGCCAGCAGTCCCCAGCGGGGAGGGGGTTGGATCGGGGAGCTGTTTTTT. Protein: CASSPQRGGGWIGELFF.

This sequence joins TRBV6-4 and TRBJ1-5, with TRBD1 as a possible D gene (5 bases). The CDR3 runs 14 residues. Germline lookup yields CDR1 MRHNA and CDR2 SNTAGT. V was trimmed by 4 bases and J by 6 bases, leaving 13 bases between them. The CDR3 loop is CASSVTGGSQPQHF. DNA of the CDR3: TGTGCCAGCAGTGTGACGGGGGGGAGTCAGCCCCAGCATTTT.

V usage is TRBV28 and J usage is TRBJ2-7, with 9 bases that match TRBD1. CDR1 is MDHEN and CDR2 is SYDVKM in the germline V gene. There are 16 residues in the CDR3. With V trimmed by 5 bases and J by 2 bases, 10 bases remained unmatched. CDR3 nucleotides: TGTGCCAGCAGTGCTATTAGGACAGGGGAAACCTACGAGCAGTACTTC. This encodes CASSAIRTGETYEQYF.

V and J are TRBV7-2 and TRBJ2-5; D unclear. V lost 5 bases to trimming and J lost 0 bases, with 7 bases between them. Germline loops: CDR1 SGHTA, CDR2 FQGNSA. CDR3 size: 13 residues. The CDR3 reads CASSPRHQETQYF. The CDR3 region has the DNA TGTGCCAGCAGCCCGCGGCACCAAGAGACCCAGTACTTC.

The chain carries TRBV5-1 and TRBJ2-1; no reliable D call. The CDR3 contains 14 residues. V shed 4 bases and J shed 3 bases, with 11 bases lying between them. Germline V gene lookup returns CDR1 SGHRS and CDR2 YFSETQ. This chain's CDR3 is CASSLSTFYNEQFF. In DNA form, the CDR3 reads TGCGCCAGCAGCCTCTCTACCTTCTACAATGAGCAGTTCTTC.

This clone was detected only once. The V call is TRBV10-3, the J call TRBJ1-5; 8 bases agree with TRBD1. Losses at the gene ends were 4 bases for V and 5 bases for J; bases not matched to a gene: 4. The CDR3 sequence is 14 residues long. The germline gives CDR1 ENHRY, CDR2 SYGVKD. CDR3 sequence: CAISGQGIDQPQHF. The CDR3 DNA sequence: TGTGCCATCAGTGGACAGGGGATAGATCAGCCCCAGCATTTT.

This clone came up once. V is TRBV6-5 and J is TRBJ1-2; 9 nucleotides line up with TRBD1. The germline V gene has CDR1 MNHEY and CDR2 SVGAGI. With 5 bases clipped from V and 5 bases from J, the junction kept 3 bases outside the gene matches. The CDR3 consists of 13 residues. This chain's CDR3 is CASSADRGYGYTF. Written as DNA, the CDR3 is TGTGCCAGCAGTGCGGACAGGGGATATGGCTACACCTTC.

V gene TRBV7-2 combines with J gene TRBJ1-5; D possibly corresponds to TRBD1 (6 bases). Trimming shortened V by 0 bases and J by 3 bases, and 12 bases separated the two germline ends. CDR1 SGHTA and CDR2 FQGNSA come from the germline V gene. There are 16 residues in the CDR3. CDR3 in amino acids: CASSLALRTDNQPQHF. CDR3 DNA: TGTGCCAGCAGCTTAGCCCTGCGGACAGACAATCAGCCCCAGCATTTT.

CDR3 DNA sequence: TGTGCCAGCAGTTTCAGGGGGCGAGAAGGACAGCCCCAGCATTTT. Translation: CASSFRGREGQPQHF. The chain employs TRBV27 and TRBJ1-5, with TRBD1 identical over 8 bases. This CDR3 has 15 residues. V was pared by 3 bases and J by 7 bases, with 8 bases of the junction left unmatched. CDR1 and CDR2 from the germline V gene are MNHEY and SMNVEV (reference sequence).